Sequencing of this TCR beta chain was carried out in a study of blood T cell repertoires in COVID-19. Across the whole study: Samples of COVID-19 (acute and convalescent) were obtained from the United States, Italy and Spain. PBMCs, B-cell-depleted T cells, or T cells were the source of the cDNA or gDNA that made up the material.

This clone was seen more than once but under ten times. V was pared by 6 bases and J by 8 bases, with 17 bases between. Germline lookup yields CDR1 SNHLY and CDR2 FYNNEI. The CDR3 is 15 residues long. Authors' data handling: Using reference gene primer amplification, nucleated cell counts were estimated. This table comes from immunoSEQ multiplex PCR, and its TCRdb copy is limited to in-frame clones, with some not included. V, J and clone size were drawn from that table, and D and trimming were deduced from the DNA. Of about 160,000 clones in the sample, about 87% were seen once. The TCR comes from a woman in her sixties or seventies who had recovered from COVID-19. The gene calls are TRBV2 and TRBJ1-6; tentatively, D is TRBD1 (5 bases). Sequencing was carried out using peripheral blood. CDR3 protein: CASSPRGRGDSPLHF. The CDR3 DNA reads TGTGCCAGCAGCCCGCGCGGGAGGGGAGATTCACCCCTCCACTTT.